This TCR beta chain originates from a study of blood T cell repertoires in COVID-19. Study-level information: The cDNA or gDNA used as material had been derived from T cells, B-cell-depleted T cells, or PBMCs.

Trimming at V came to 1 base and at J to 7 bases, leaving 9 bases not matched to a gene. Germline-derived CDR1 and CDR2 are SEHNR and FQNEAQ (reference sequence). The CDR3 has 16 amino acids. In the source study's methods: Nucleated cell counts were estimated from reference gene primer amplification. The assay was immunoSEQ multiplex PCR, and TCRdb's table has in-frame clones only and misses some. The DNA gave D and trimming, while V, J and clone size come from that table. Counted here are 48,000 or so clones, more than 75% occurring once; the ten biggest clones make up 5.9%. The origin of this receptor is a woman aged 55-69 years with acute or convalescent COVID-19. V usage is TRBV7-9 and J usage is TRBJ1-4, with 7 positions matching TRBD1. The specimen sequenced was peripheral blood. Here the CDR3 reads CASSLGQQGRGEKLFF. CDR3 in DNA: TGTGCCAGCAGCTTAGGGCAACAGGGGCGCGGTGAAAAACTGTTTTTT.